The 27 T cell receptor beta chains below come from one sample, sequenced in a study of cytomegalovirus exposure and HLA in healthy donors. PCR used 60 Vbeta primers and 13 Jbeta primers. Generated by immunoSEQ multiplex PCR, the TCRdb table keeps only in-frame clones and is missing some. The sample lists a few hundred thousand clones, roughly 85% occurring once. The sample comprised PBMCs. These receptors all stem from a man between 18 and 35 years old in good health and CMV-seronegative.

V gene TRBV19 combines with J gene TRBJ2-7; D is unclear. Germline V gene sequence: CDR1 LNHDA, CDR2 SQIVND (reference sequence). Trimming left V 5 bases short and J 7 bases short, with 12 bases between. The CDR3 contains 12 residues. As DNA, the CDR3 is TGTGCCAGTAGTGTTGAAAACTCGGAGCAGTACTTC. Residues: CASSVENSEQYF.

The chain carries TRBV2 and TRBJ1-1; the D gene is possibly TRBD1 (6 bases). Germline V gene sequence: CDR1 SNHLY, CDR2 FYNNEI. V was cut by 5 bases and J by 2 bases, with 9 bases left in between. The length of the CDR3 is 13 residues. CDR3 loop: CASSYRENTEAFF. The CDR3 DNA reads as TGTGCCAGCAGTTACAGGGAAAACACTGAAGCTTTCTTT.

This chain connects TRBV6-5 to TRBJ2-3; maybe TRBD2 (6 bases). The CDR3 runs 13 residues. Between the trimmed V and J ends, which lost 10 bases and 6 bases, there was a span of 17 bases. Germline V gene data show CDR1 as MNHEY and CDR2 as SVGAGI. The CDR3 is CATRRDFEDTQYF. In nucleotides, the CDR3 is TGTGCCACACGGCGGGACTTCGAGGATACGCAGTATTTT.

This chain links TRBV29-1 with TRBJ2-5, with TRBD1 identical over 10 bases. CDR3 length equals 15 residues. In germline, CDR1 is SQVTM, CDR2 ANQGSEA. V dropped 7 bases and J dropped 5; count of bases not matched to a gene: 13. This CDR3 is CSAFAETGGVETQYF. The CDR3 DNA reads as TGCAGCGCCTTCGCCGAGACAGGGGGCGTGGAGACCCAGTACTTC. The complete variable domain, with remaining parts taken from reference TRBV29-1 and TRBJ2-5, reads SAVISQKPSRDICQRGTSLTIQCQVDSQVTMMFWYRQQPGQSLTLIATANQGSEATYESGFVIDKFPISRPNLTFSTLTVSNMSPEDSSIYLCSAFAETGGVETQYFGPGTRLLVL.

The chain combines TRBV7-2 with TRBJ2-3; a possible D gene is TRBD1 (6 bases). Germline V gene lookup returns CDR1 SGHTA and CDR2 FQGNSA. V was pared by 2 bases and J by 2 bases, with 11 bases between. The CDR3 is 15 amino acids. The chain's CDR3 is CASSLLRQVTDTQYF. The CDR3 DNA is TGTGCCAGCAGCTTACTTCGACAGGTCACAGATACGCAGTATTTT.

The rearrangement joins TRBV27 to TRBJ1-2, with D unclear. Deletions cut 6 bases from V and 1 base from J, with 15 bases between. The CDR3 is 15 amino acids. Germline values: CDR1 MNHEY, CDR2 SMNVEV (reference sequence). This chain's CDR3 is CASRYSTGVNYGYTF. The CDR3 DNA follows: TGTGCCAGCAGGTACTCCACCGGGGTTAACTATGGCTACACCTTC.

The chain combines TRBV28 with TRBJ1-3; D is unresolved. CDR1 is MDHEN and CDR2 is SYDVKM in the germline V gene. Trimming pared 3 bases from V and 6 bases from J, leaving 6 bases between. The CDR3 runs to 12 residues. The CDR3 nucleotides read TGTGCCAGCAGTTTCTACCAAAACACCATATATTTT. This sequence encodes CASSFYQNTIYF. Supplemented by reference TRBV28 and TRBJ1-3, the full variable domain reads DVKVTQSSRYLVKRTGEKVFLECVQDMDHENMFWYRQDPGLGLRLIYFSYDVKMKEKGDIPEGYSVSREKKERFSLILESASTNQTSMYLCASSFYQNTIYFGEGSWLTVV.

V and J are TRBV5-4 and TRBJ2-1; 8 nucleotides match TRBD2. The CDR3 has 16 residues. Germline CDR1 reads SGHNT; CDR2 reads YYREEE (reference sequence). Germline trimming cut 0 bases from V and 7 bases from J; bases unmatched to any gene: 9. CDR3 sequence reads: CASSLASGPGGNEQFF. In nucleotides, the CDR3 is TGTGCCAGCAGCTTGGCTAGCGGGCCGGGTGGAAATGAGCAGTTCTTC.

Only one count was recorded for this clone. CDR3 DNA: TGTGCCAGCAGATCGCGGACTAGCGGGGGGGCCAAAAACATTCAGTACTTC. Residues: CASRSRTSGGAKNIQYF. The chain employs TRBV5-6 and TRBJ2-4, with 14 positions matching TRBD2. Looked up from germline, CDR1 is SGHDT and CDR2 is YYEEEE. This CDR3 has 17 residues. After removal of 5 bases from V and 1 base from J, the junction contained 5 bases not matched to a gene. The complete variable domain, with remaining parts taken from reference TRBV5-6 and TRBJ2-4, reads DAGVTQSPTHLIKTRGQQVTLRCSPKSGHDTVSWYQQALGQGPQFIFQYYEEEERQRGNFPDRFSGHQFPNYSSELNVNALLLGDSALYLCASRSRTSGGAKNIQYFGAGTRLSVL.

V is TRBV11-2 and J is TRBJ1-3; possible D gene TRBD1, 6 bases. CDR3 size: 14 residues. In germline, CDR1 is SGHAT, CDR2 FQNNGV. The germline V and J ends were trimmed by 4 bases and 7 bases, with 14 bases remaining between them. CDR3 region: CASSSNRARNTIYF. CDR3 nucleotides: TGTGCCAGCAGCTCCAACAGGGCACGGAACACCATATATTTT.

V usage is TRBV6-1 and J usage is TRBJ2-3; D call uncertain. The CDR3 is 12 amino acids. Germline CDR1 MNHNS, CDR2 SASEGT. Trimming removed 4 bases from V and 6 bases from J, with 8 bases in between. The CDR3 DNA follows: TGTGCCAGCAGTGGTCGGTGGGATACGCAGTATTTT. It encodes CASSGRWDTQYF.

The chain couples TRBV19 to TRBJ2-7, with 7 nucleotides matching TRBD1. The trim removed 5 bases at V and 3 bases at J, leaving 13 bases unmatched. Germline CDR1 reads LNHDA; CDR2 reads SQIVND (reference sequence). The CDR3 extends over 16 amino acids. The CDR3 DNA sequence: TGTGCCAGTAGTCTCCTAGACAGGGTAGGACTCTACGAGCAGTACTTC. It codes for CASSLLDRVGLYEQYF. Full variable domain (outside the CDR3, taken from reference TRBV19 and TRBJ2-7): DGGITQSPKYLFRKEGQNVTLSCEQNLNHDAMYWYRQDPGQGLRLIYYSQIVNDFQKGDIAEGYSVSREKKESFPLTVTSAQKNPTAFYLCASSLLDRVGLYEQYFGPGTRLTVT.

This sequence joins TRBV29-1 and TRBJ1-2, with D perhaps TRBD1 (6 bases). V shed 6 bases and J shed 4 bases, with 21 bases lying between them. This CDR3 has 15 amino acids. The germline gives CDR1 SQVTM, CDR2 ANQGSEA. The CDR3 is CSVDWASTGSYGYTF. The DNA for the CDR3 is TGCAGCGTGGATTGGGCGTCGACAGGATCCTATGGCTACACCTTC.

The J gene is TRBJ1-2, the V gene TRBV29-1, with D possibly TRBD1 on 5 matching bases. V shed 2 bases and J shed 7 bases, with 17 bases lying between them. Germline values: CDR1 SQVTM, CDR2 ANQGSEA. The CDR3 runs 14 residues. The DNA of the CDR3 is TGCAGCGTTGAACCGGGACTCCGACGGGGTGGCTACACCTTC. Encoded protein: CSVEPGLRRGGYTF.

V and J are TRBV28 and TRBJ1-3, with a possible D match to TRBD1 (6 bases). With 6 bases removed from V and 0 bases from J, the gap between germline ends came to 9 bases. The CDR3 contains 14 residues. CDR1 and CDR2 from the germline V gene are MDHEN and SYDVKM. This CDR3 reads CASSRTVSGNTIYF. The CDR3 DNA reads TGTGCCAGCAGCCGGACAGTCTCTGGAAACACCATATATTTT.

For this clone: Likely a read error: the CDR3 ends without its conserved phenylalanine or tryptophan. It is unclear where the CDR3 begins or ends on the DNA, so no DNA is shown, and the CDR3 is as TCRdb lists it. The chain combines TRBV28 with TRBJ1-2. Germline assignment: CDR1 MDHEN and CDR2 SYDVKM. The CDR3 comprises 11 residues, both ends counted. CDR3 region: CASSTTGVTRL.

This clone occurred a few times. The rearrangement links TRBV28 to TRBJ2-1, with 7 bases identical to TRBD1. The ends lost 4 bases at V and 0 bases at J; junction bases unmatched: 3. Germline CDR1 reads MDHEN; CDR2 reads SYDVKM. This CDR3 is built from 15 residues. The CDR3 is CASSSDRASYNEQFF. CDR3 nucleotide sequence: TGTGCCAGCAGTTCCGACAGGGCCTCCTACAATGAGCAGTTCTTC.

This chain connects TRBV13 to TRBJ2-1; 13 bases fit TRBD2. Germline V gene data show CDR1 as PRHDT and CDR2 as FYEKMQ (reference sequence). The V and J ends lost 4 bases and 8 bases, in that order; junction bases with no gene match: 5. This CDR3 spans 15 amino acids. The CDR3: CASSSRTSGGDEQFF. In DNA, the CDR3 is TGTGCCAGCAGCTCTCGGACTAGCGGGGGCGATGAGCAGTTCTTC.

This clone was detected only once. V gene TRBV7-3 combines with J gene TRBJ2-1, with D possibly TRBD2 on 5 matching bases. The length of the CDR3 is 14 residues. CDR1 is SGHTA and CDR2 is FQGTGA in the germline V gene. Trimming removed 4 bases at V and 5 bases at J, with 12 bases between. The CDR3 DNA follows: TGTGCCAGCAGCTCCTCCGGGAAGAACAATGAGCAGTTCTTC. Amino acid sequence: CASSSSGKNNEQFF.

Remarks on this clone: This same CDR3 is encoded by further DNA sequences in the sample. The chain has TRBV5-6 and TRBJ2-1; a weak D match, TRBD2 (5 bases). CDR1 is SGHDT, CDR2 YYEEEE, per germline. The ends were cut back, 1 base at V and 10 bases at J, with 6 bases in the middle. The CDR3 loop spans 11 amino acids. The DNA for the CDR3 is TGTGCCAGCAGCTTGTCGGGGGAGCAGTTCTTC. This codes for CASSLSGEQFF.

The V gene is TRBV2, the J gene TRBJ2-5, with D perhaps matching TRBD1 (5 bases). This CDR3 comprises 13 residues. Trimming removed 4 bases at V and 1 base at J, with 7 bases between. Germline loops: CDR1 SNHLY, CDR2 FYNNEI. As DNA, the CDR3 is TGTGCCAGCAGTGCTCAGGGCCAAGAGACCCAGTACTTC. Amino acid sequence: CASSAQGQETQYF. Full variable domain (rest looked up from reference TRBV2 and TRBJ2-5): EPEVTQTPSHQVTQMGQEVILRCVPISNHLYFYWYRQILGQKVEFLVSFYNNEISEKSEIFDDQFSVERPDGSNFTLKIRSTKLEDSAMYFCASSAQGQETQYFGPGTRLLVL.

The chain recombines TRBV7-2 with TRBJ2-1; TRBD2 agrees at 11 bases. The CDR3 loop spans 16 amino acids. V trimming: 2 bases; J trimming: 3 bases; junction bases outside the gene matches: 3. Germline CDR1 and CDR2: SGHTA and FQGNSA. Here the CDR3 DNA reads TGTGCCAGCAGCTTAACTAGCGGGGGTGACTACAATGAGCAGTTCTTC. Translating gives CASSLTSGGDYNEQFF.

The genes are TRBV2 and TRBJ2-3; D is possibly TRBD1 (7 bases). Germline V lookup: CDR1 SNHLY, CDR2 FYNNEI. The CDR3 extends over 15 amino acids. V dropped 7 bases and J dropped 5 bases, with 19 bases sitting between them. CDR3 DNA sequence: TGTGCCAGCACCAGAGAGGCAGGGGGGTTAGATACGCAGTATTTT. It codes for CASTREAGGLDTQYF.

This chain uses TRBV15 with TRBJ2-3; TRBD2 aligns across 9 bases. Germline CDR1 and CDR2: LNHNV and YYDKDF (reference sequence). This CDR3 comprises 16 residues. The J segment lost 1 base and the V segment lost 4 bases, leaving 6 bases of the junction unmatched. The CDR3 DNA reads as TGTGCCACCAGCACCTTAGCGGGAGAACGCACAGATACGCAGTATTTT. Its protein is CATSTLAGERTDTQYF.

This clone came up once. CDR3: CASKGGANPIQWQPQHF. DNA of the CDR3: TGCGCCAGCAAGGGGGGGGCAAACCCGATTCAGTGGCAGCCCCAGCATTTT. The chain joins TRBV5-1 to TRBJ1-5; perhaps TRBD1 as D (6 bases). Trimming shortened V by 6 bases and J by 7 bases, and 26 bases separated the two germline ends. CDR3 length equals 17 residues. CDR1 and CDR2 (germline): SGHRS, YFSETQ.

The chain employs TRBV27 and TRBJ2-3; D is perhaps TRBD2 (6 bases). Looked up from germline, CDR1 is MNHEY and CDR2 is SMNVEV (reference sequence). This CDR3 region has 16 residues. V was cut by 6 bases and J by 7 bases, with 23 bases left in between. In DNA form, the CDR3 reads TGTGCCAGCAGCCCCGCTCTTCGGGGGTACGGTAATACGCAGTATTTT. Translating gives CASSPALRGYGNTQYF.

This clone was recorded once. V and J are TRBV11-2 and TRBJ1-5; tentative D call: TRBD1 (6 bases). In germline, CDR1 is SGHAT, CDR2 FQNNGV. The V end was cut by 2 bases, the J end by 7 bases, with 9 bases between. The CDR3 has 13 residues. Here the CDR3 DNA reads TGTGCCAGCAGCTTACCAGGGGAACAGCCCCAGCATTTT. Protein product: CASSLPGEQPQHF.